This T cell receptor beta chain was sequenced during a study of T-cell reconstitution after alpha-beta-depleted transplantation in children. Study observations and caveats: At around two months after transplant, the alpha-beta T cells were reportedly derived from several hundred expanded clones that came from non-depleted graft cells. Diversity and T-cell counts at one year after transplant derived mostly from new T cells.

This clonotype has only a few counts. Its antigen is unidentified. This sample's TCRbeta library carried unique molecular identifier barcodes. TCRdb ran MiXCR on the PCR reads and lists one entry per CDR3 protein. The repertoire holds over 400,000 distinct CDR3 sequences, with roughly 43% as singletons. This CDR3 comprises 14 residues. Trimming removed 3 bases at V and 5 bases at J, with 12 bases between. Per germline, CDR1 PRHDT and CDR2 FYEKMQ (reference sequence). The sample here was PBMCs, taken before TCRalphabeta/CD19-depleted stem cell transplant. This rearrangement joins TRBV13 to TRBJ2-3; D remains ambiguous. The source of this sequence is a girl aged 2-10 years with aplastic anemia, due to receive a stem cell transplant. The CDR3 here is CASSLDFPQDTQYF. The CDR3 region has the DNA TGTGCCAGCAGCTTGGATTTCCCCCAAGATACGCAGTATTTT. The full variable domain, with the rest looked up from reference TRBV13 and TRBJ2-3, is AAGVIQSPRHLIKEKRETATLKCYPIPRHDTVYWYQQGPGQDPQFLISFYEKMQSDKGSIPDRFSAQQFSDYHSELNMSSLELGDSALYFCASSLDFPQDTQYFGPGTRLTVL.